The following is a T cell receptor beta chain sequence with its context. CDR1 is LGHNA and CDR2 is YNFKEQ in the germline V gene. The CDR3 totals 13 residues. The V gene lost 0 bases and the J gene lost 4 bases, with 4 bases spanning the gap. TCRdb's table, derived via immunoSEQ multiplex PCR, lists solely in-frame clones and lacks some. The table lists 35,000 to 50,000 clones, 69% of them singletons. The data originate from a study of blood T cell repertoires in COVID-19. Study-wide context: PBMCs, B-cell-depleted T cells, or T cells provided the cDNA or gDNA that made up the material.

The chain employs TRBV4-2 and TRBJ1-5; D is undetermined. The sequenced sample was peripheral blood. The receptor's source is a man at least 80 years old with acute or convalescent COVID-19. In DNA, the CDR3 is TGTGCCAGCAGCCAAGACAGAAATCAGCCCCAGCATTTT. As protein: CASSQDRNQPQHF.